The 27 T cell receptor beta chains presented below share a single source sample, sequenced in a study of CD8 T cells in ankylosing spondylitis. Study-wide results and limits: Seemingly distinctive of ankylosing spondylitis blood was a TCR beta motif formed by eight highly homologous variants.

TCRdb re-derived calls from the 5' RACE reads in MiXCR, one entry per CDR3 protein. In the table there are fewer than 550,000 distinct CDR3 sequences, about 5.2% of which are singletons. These receptors have no known antigen. Sequences were obtained from blood, either unsorted or a sorted T cell fraction (not recorded which). The receptors were sampled from a male donor with ankylosing spondylitis.

This clonotype has just a few counts. This chain uses TRBV4-3 with TRBJ1-3; TRBD1 agrees at 7 bases. Germline V gene sequence: CDR1 LGHNA, CDR2 YSLEER. The CDR3 loop spans 16 amino acids. The junction had 4 bases not matched to a gene; V was cut back by 2 bases and J by 0 bases. The CDR3 DNA is TGCGCCAGCAGCCAACCGACAGGGTACTCTGGAAACACCATATATTTT. This gives the protein CASSQPTGYSGNTIYF.

The chain has TRBV3-1 and TRBJ2-2; 8 positions match TRBD2. J lost 4 bases, V lost 1 base, and 11 bases had no gene match. Germline CDR1 is LGHDT and CDR2 is YNNKEL (reference sequence). CDR3 length: 18 residues. CDR3 sequence: CASSQVELLAGTTGELFF. The CDR3 DNA reads as TGTGCCAGCAGCCAAGTAGAATTGTTAGCGGGAACCACCGGGGAGCTGTTTTTT.

J is TRBJ1-5 and V is TRBV12-3 or TRBV12-4; D is perhaps TRBD1 (5 bases). There are 16 residues in the CDR3. V lost 1 base, J lost 7 bases, and 17 bases lay in between. The DNA of the CDR3 is TGTGCCAGCAGTTTAGGGCCAGGGAGAGGAGGCCAGCCCCAGCATTTT. Translating it yields CASSLGPGRGGQPQHF.

This clonotype occurred many times. V usage is TRBV7-2 and J usage is TRBJ2-7; 9 bases are a match to TRBD1. The germline V gene encodes CDR1 SGHTA and CDR2 FQGNSA. With V trimmed by 4 bases and J by 5 bases, 9 bases remained unmatched. The CDR3 runs to 15 residues. CDR3 in amino acids: CASSYQTGGVHEQYF. The CDR3 DNA follows: TGTGCCAGCAGCTATCAAACAGGGGGCGTCCACGAGCAGTACTTC. Full variable domain (rest looked up from reference TRBV7-2 and TRBJ2-7): GAGVSQSPSNKVTEKGKDVELRCDPISGHTALYWYRQSLGQGLEFLIYFQGNSAPDKSGLPSDRFSAERTGGSVSTLTIQRTQQEDSAVYLCASSYQTGGVHEQYFGPGTRLTVT.

This clonotype was picked up many times. The chain links TRBV7-9 to TRBJ1-1; TRBD1 aligns across 8 bases. The ends lost 5 bases at V and 5 bases at J; junction bases unmatched: 7. This CDR3 has 14 residues. Germline values: CDR1 SEHNR, CDR2 FQNEAQ (reference sequence). This CDR3 reads CASSLGQGRTEAFF. The CDR3 region has the DNA TGTGCCAGCAGCCTCGGACAGGGTAGAACTGAAGCTTTCTTT.

This clonotype came up many times. The chain joins TRBV20-1 to TRBJ2-1, with D uncertain. Trimming shortened V by 0 bases and J by 8 bases, and 8 bases separated the two germline ends. This CDR3 spans 12 amino acids. The germline V gene has CDR1 DFQATT and CDR2 SNEGSKA (reference sequence). The CDR3 reads CSAREKWHEQFF. CDR3 nucleotides: TGCAGTGCTAGAGAAAAATGGCATGAGCAGTTCTTC.

V usage is TRBV7-3 and J usage is TRBJ2-1, with D perhaps being TRBD1 or TRBD2 (6 bases each). There are 13 residues in the CDR3. Trimming stripped 0 bases from V and 15 bases from J, with 15 bases between. Germline CDR1 is SGHTA and CDR2 is FQGTGA. CDR3 loop: CASSLTWAGHLFF. CDR3 bases: TGTGCCAGCAGCTTAACCTGGGCGGGACATCTGTTCTTC.

This clonotype occurred many times. The V call is TRBV3-1, the J call TRBJ2-2; possibly TRBD1 for D (5 bases). Trimming took 6 bases from V and 7 from J, leaving 15 bases between them. Germline V CDR1 and CDR2: LGHDT, YNNKEL (reference sequence). The CDR3 runs 14 residues. In DNA, the CDR3 is TGTGCCAGCAGAAAAGAGCTACAGGACGGGGAGCTGTTTTTT. Translated, it gives CASRKELQDGELFF.

This clonotype was counted at least ten times. The V gene is TRBV4-3, the J gene TRBJ1-4; 7 bases map to TRBD1. Germline V gene lookup returns CDR1 LGHNA and CDR2 YSLEER. V dropped 2 bases and J dropped 3; count of bases not matched to a gene: 6. This CDR3 region has 16 residues. The CDR3 spells CASSQFQGGANEKLFF. In nucleotides, the CDR3 is TGCGCCAGCAGCCAATTCCAGGGGGGGGCTAATGAAAAACTGTTTTTT.

This clonotype showed up many times. The chain recombines TRBV28 with TRBJ2-3, with D unresolved. This CDR3 is built from 15 residues. V lost 1 base to trimming and J lost 2 bases, with 10 bases between them. Germline CDR1 is MDHEN and CDR2 is SYDVKM. CDR3 residues: CASSLLVGYTDTQYF. In DNA form, the CDR3 reads TGTGCCAGCAGTTTATTAGTAGGTTACACAGATACGCAGTATTTT.

In its sample, this clonotype was seen many times. The CDR3 reads CASSLRTRDEQYF. In DNA form, the CDR3 reads TGTGCCAGCAGCTTACGGACCAGGGACGAGCAGTACTTC. This chain uses TRBV7-2 with TRBJ2-7; D may be TRBD1 (5 bases). This CDR3 spans 13 amino acids. With 2 bases removed from V and 5 bases from J, the gap between germline ends came to 10 bases. Germline V CDR1 and CDR2: SGHTA, FQGNSA.

This clonotype was counted ten times or more. The chain links TRBV7-8 to TRBJ1-1; 11 positions agree with TRBD1. CDR1 and CDR2 (germline): SGHVS, FQNEAQ. This CDR3 is 21 amino acids long. Trimming took 5 bases from V and 10 from J; bases not matched to a gene: 30. The CDR3: CASSHPALDRGHGVGFGGAFF. The CDR3 DNA reads as TGTGCCAGCAGCCACCCCGCTCTGGACAGGGGGCACGGAGTTGGGTTCGGTGGAGCTTTCTTT.

This clonotype was observed at least ten times. The V and J genes are TRBV9 and TRBJ1-2; the D is unclear. Germline CDR1 SGDLS, CDR2 YYNGEE. The V end was cut by 0 bases, the J end by 8 bases, with 23 bases between. The CDR3 sequence is 17 residues long. Here the CDR3 DNA reads TGTGCCAGCAGCGTAGCATCCTTGAGGGCCCCCCTAGGCGGCTACACCTTC. Protein product: CASSVASLRAPLGGYTF.

In its sample, this clonotype was seen a few times. This CDR3 reads CASSPTRTSTNEKLFF. The DNA for the CDR3 is TGTGCCAGCTCACCAACGAGGACATCAACTAATGAAAAACTGTTTTTT. The chain uses TRBV18 and TRBJ1-4; tentative D call: TRBD1 (5 bases). Germline lookup yields CDR1 KGHSH and CDR2 LQKENI. Trimming removed 2 bases at V and 0 bases at J, with 10 bases between. The CDR3 loop spans 16 amino acids.

This clonotype was counted only a few times. The chain employs TRBV7-2 and TRBJ2-5, with D perhaps TRBD1 or TRBD2 (5 bases each). Germline V CDR1 and CDR2: SGHTA, FQGNSA. This CDR3 comprises 16 residues. V lost 1 base and J 0 bases, leaving 12 bases between the germline ends. Here the CDR3 DNA reads TGTGCCAGCAGCTTAGAGAGGGGCGAGTACCAAGAGACCCAGTACTTC. Amino acids: CASSLERGEYQETQYF.

The J gene is TRBJ1-1, the V gene TRBV7-3; 10 bases match TRBD1. This CDR3 has 18 amino acids. V lost 1 base to trimming and J lost 3 bases; unmatched junction nucleotides: 11. Germline V gene data show CDR1 as SGHTA and CDR2 as FQGTGA. Here the CDR3 reads CASSLKAGTGDWDTEAFF. Written as DNA, the CDR3 is TGTGCCAGCAGCTTAAAAGCGGGGACAGGGGATTGGGACACTGAAGCTTTCTTT.

This clonotype was recorded many times. The chain joins TRBV29-1 to TRBJ2-7; 9 nucleotides agree with TRBD2. The CDR3 length is 13 residues. Trimming cost V 7 bases and J 3 bases; bases outside gene matches: 7. Germline loops: CDR1 SQVTM, CDR2 ANQGSEA. The CDR3 region is CSAGLAMNYEQYF. The CDR3 DNA follows: TGCAGCGCTGGACTAGCGATGAACTACGAGCAGTACTTC.

Ten or more counts support this clonotype. The gene calls are TRBV5-5 and TRBJ1-6; D not certain. Trimming took off 1 base at V and 3 bases at J, with 14 bases between the two ends. CDR3 length equals 17 residues. Germline V gene lookup returns CDR1 SGHKS and CDR2 YYEKEE (reference sequence). CDR3: CASSLTPWADYNSPLHF. The CDR3 region has the DNA TGTGCCAGCAGCTTGACCCCATGGGCAGACTATAATTCACCCCTCCACTTT.

The table lists this clonotype with a few counts. This chain links TRBV24-1 with TRBJ2-3; possible D gene TRBD2, 7 bases. CDR1 KGHDR and CDR2 SFDVKD come from the germline V gene. The V and J ends lost 4 bases and 2 bases respectively, with 12 bases between them. The CDR3 is made up of 15 amino acids. The CDR3: CATSDGRGPTDTQYF. CDR3 coding DNA: TGTGCCACCAGTGACGGGCGGGGGCCCACAGATACGCAGTATTTT.

This clonotype was detected ten times or more. The rearrangement joins TRBV15 to TRBJ1-1; unclear D gene. Germline V lookup: CDR1 LNHNV, CDR2 YYDKDF (reference sequence). Trimming left V 5 bases short and J 4 bases short, with 11 bases between. The CDR3 extends over 13 amino acids. This CDR3 reads CATSLKRSTEAFF. In DNA form, the CDR3 reads TGTGCCACCAGCCTTAAAAGGAGCACTGAAGCTTTCTTT.

The chain employs TRBV29-1 and TRBJ1-2, with 8 bases identical to TRBD1. Germline V gives CDR1 SQVTM, CDR2 ANQGSEA. Trimming cost V 4 bases and J 4 bases; bases outside gene matches: 8. There are 14 residues in the CDR3. The CDR3 DNA reads as TGCAGCGTTGGGAGGACAGGGCTTCGCTATGGCTACACCTTC. Its translation is CSVGRTGLRYGYTF. The full variable domain, its missing parts supplied by reference TRBV29-1 and TRBJ1-2, is SAVISQKPSRDICQRGTSLTIQCQVDSQVTMMFWYRQQPGQSLTLIATANQGSEATYESGFVIDKFPISRPNLTFSTLTVSNMSPEDSSIYLCSVGRTGLRYGYTFGSGTRLTVV.

The rearrangement uses TRBV6-5 and TRBJ2-7; 7 bases are a match to TRBD2. Germline V gene sequence: CDR1 MNHEY, CDR2 SVGAGI. The length of the CDR3 is 17 residues. V was clipped by 4 bases and J by 0 bases; unmatched bases: 12. CDR3 nucleotides: TGTGCCAGCAGTTCGACTTGGGAGCGGGATTCCTCCTACGAGCAGTACTTC. Translating it yields CASSSTWERDSSYEQYF.

This clonotype appeared many times. The rearrangement uses TRBV3-1 and TRBJ2-1, with TRBD2 identical over 11 bases. CDR3 length equals 18 residues. The J segment lost 9 bases and the V segment lost 0 bases, leaving 13 bases of the junction unmatched. CDR1 is LGHDT, CDR2 YNNKEL, per germline (reference sequence). Here the CDR3 reads CASSQEWVAGGPLREQFF. The CDR3 DNA sequence: TGTGCCAGCAGCCAAGAGTGGGTAGCGGGAGGGCCTTTGCGTGAGCAGTTCTTC.

Many counts were recorded for this clonotype. This CDR3 reads CASSKVSGANLGGEQFF. For the CDR3, the DNA is TGTGCCAGCAGCAAAGTAAGCGGAGCTAACCTTGGAGGTGAGCAGTTCTTC. The chain couples TRBV21-1 to TRBJ2-1; TRBD2 is the table's D call and was not checked against the DNA. TRBV21-1 is a known pseudogene. The CDR3 loop spans 17 amino acids.

This clonotype was detected ten times or more. The rearrangement uses TRBV5-1 and TRBJ2-7, with 7 bases fitting TRBD2. The CDR3 consists of 17 residues. Germline CDR1 reads SGHRS; CDR2 reads YFSETQ. With V trimmed by 0 bases and J by 0 bases, 9 bases remained unmatched. The CDR3 DNA is TGCGCCAGCAGCTTGGCCAGGCTAGCGGCCTTCTCCTACGAGCAGTACTTC. Translation: CASSLARLAAFSYEQYF.

This clonotype has ten or more counts. The genes are TRBV4-1 and TRBJ2-7; 12 bases align to TRBD2. Per germline, CDR1 MGHRA and CDR2 YSYEKL. This CDR3 has 15 residues. Germline trimming cut 0 bases from V and 4 bases from J; bases unmatched to any gene: 1. The CDR3 sequence is CASSQEGTSGYEQYF. The CDR3, as DNA: TGCGCCAGCAGCCAAGAGGGGACTAGCGGGTACGAGCAGTACTTC.

As concerns this clonotype: With a much larger clone just one base away, this may be a read error. V gene TRBV12-3 or TRBV12-4 combines with J gene TRBJ2-2, with 9 bases lining up with TRBD1. This CDR3 is 16 amino acids long. CDR3 bases: TGTACCAGCAGTTTTACAGGGGGCATGGACACCGGGGAGCTGTTTTTT. This codes for CTSSFTGGMDTGELFF.